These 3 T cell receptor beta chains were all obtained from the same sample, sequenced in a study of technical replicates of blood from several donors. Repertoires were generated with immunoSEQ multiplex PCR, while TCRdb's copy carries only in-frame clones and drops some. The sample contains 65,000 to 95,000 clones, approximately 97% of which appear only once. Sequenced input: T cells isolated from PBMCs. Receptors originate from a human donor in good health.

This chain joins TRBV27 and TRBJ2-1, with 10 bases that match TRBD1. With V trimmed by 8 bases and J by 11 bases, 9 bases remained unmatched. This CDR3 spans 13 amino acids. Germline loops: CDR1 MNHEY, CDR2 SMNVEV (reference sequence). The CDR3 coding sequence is TGTGCCAGCTGGGACAGGGGCGGGGGTAAGCAGTTCTTC. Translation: CASWDRGGGKQFF.

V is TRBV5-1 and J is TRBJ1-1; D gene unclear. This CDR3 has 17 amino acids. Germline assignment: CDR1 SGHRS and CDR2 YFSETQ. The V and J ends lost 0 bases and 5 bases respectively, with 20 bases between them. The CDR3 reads CASSLGYNERKLTEAFF. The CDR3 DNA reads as TGCGCCAGCAGCTTGGGATACAATGAGAGGAAGCTTACTGAAGCTTTCTTT.

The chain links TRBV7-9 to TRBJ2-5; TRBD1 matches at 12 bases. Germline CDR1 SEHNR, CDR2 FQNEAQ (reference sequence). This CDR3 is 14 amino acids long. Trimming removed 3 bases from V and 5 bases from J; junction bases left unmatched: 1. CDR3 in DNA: TGTGCCAGCAGCTTGGGACAGGGGGCTGAGACCCAGTACTTC. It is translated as CASSLGQGAETQYF. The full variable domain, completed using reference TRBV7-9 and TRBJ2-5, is DTGVSQNPRHKITKRGQNVTFRCDPISEHNRLYWYRQTLGQGPEFLTYFQNEAQLEKSRLLSDRFSAERPKGSFSTLEIQRTEQGDSAMYLCASSLGQGAETQYFGPGTRLLVL.